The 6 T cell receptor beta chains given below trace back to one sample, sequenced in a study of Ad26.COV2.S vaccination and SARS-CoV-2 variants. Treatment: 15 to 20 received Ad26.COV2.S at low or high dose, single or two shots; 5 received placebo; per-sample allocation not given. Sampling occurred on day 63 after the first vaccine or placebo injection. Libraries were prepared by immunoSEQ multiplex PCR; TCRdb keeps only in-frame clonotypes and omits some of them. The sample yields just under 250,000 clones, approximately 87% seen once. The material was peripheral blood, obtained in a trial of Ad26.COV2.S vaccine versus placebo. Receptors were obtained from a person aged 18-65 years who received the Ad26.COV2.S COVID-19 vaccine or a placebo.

The CDR3 DNA is TGTGCCAGCAGCTTAGCAGGCATTCAAGAGACCCAGTACTTC. This gives the protein CASSLAGIQETQYF. The chain has TRBV7-6 and TRBJ2-5; D call uncertain. CDR1 is SGHVS, CDR2 FNYEAQ, per germline. V was shortened by 0 bases and J by 2 bases, with 7 bases between the two germline ends. The CDR3 contains 14 residues.

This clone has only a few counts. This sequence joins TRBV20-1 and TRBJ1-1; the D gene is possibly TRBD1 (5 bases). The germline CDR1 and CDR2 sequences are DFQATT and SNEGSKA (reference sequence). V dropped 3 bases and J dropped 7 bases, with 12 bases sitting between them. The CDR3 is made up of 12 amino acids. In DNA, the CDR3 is TGCAGTGCTAGTCGCTCCGACAGTGAAGCTTTCTTT. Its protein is CSASRSDSEAFF.

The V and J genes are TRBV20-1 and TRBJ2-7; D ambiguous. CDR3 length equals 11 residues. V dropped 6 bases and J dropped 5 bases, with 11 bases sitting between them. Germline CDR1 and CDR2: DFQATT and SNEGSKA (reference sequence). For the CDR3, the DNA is TGCAGTGCGTACTTCCTGCACGAGCAGTACTTC. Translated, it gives CSAYFLHEQYF.

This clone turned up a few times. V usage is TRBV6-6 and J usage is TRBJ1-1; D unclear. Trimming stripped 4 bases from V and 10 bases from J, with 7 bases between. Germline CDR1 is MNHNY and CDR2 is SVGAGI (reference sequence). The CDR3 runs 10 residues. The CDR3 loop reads CASSSRRAFF. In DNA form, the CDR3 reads TGTGCCAGCAGTTCCCGGAGAGCTTTCTTT.

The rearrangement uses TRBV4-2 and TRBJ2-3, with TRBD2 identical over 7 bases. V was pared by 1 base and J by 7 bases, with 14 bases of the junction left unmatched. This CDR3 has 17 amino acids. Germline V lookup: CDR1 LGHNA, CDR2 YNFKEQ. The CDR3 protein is CASSQVGRTGGSYTQYF. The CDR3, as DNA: TGTGCCAGCAGCCAAGTGGGGCGGACGGGGGGTTCATATACGCAGTATTTT.

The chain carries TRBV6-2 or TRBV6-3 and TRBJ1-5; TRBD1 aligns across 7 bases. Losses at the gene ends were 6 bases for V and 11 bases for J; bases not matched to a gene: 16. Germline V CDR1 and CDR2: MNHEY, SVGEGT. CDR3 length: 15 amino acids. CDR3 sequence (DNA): TGTGCCAGCAGCCAAGCCGGGACAGACATCAGCACCCAGCATTTT. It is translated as CASSQAGTDISTQHF.